A selection of T cell receptor beta chains follows, all from one sample in a study of blood T cell repertoires in COVID-19. Using immunoSEQ multiplex PCR, the repertoire was profiled, and TCRdb retains in-frame clones only, with some absent. The table records under 200,000 clones, around 86% of them present only once. The sample was peripheral blood. These receptors all stem from a woman at least 80 years old with COVID-19, enrolled during active disease. CDR3s include the opening cysteine and the closing phenylalanine or tryptophan. A D gene is named only where the DNA matches it firmly. Not all rows give a size; the values are once, few, many and, for expanded clones, a class.

V,J,D,size,CDR3,DNA
TRBV5-1,TRBJ2-7,TRBD2,NA,CASTSGSGYEQYF,TGCGCCAGCACGAGCGGGAGCGGCTACGAGCAGTACTTC
TRBV29-1,TRBJ1-2,NA,NA,CSVRTQNYGYTF,TGCAGCGTACGGACACAAAACTATGGCTACACCTTC
TRBV6-5,TRBJ2-7,NA,NA,CASSINGASYEQYF,TGTGCCAGCAGTATAAATGGGGCTTCCTACGAGCAGTACTTC
TRBV5-1,TRBJ2-3,NA,NA,CASSFHTDTQYF,TGCGCCAGCAGCTTCCACACAGATACGCAGTATTTT
TRBV9,TRBJ2-4,TRBD2,NA,CASSPGLAENIQYF,TGTGCCAGCAGCCCAGGACTAGCGGAAAACATTCAGTACTTC
TRBV7-3,TRBJ2-5,TRBD1,NA,CASSPRTGPQETQYF,TGTGCCAGCAGCCCACGGACAGGCCCGCAAGAGACCCAGTACTTC
TRBV6-5,TRBJ1-5,NA,NA,CASSSGGNQPQHF,TGTGCCAGCAGTTCAGGGGGCAATCAGCCCCAGCATTTT
TRBV7-3,TRBJ1-6,NA,NA,CASSPQPSDRNSPLHF,TGTGCCAGCAGCCCACAACCCTCAGACAGGAATTCACCCCTCCACTTT
TRBV28,TRBJ1-5,NA,few,CANFNQPQHF,TGTGCCAACTTTAATCAGCCCCAGCATTTT
TRBV5-4,TRBJ2-1,NA,NA,CASSFLPREQFF,TGTGCCAGCAGCTTTCTACCACGTGAGCAGTTCTTC
TRBV9,TRBJ2-7,NA,NA,CASSVWASSYEQYF,TGTGCCAGCAGCGTTTGGGCGAGCTCCTACGAGCAGTACTTC
TRBV19,TRBJ2-3,NA,few,CASSTKVGSDTQYF,TGTGCCAGTAGTACGAAGGTCGGGTCAGATACGCAGTATTTT
TRBV19,TRBJ2-7,NA,NA,CASSGAVRHEQYF,TGTGCCAGTAGTGGGGCTGTAAGGCACGAGCAGTACTTC
TRBV19,TRBJ2-2,NA,NA,CASSITGPNTGELFF,TGTGCCAGTAGTATAACAGGTCCGAACACCGGGGAGCTGTTTTTT